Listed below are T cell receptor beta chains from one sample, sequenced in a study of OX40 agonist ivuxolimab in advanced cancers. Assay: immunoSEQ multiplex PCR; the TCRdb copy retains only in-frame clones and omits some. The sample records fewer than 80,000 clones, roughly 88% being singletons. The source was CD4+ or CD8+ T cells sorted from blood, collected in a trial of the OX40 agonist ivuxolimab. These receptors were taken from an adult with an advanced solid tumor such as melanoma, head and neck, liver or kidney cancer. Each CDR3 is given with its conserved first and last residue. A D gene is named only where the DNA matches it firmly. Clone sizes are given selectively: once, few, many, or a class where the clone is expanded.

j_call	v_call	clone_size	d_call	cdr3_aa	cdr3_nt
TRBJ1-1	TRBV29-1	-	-	CSVVGGMRAPEAFF	TGCAGCGTTGTGGGTGGTATGCGGGCCCCTGAAGCTTTCTTT
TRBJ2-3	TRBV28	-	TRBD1	CASRVGQGVTDTQYF	TGTGCCAGCAGGGTCGGACAGGGAGTCACAGATACGCAGTATTTT
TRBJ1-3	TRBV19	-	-	CASRVVGGAIYF	TGTGCCAGTAGGGTGGTGGGCGGAGCCATATATTTT
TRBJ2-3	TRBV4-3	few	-	CASSQDVNPSTDTQYF	TGCGCCAGCAGCCAAGATGTTAATCCTAGCACAGATACGCAGTATTTT
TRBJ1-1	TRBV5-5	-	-	CASSFDSWAEAFF	TGTGCCAGCAGCTTCGACAGTTGGGCGGAAGCTTTCTTT
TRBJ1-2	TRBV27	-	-	CASSPRQGRTHGYTF	TGTGCCAGCAGTCCCCGGCAGGGAAGAACTCATGGCTACACCTTC
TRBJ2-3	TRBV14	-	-	CASSLTFIGVEGTDTQYF	TGTGCCAGCAGCCTTACTTTTATTGGGGTTGAAGGCACAGATACGCAGTATTTT
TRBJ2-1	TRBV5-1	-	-	CASSLARRGQYNEQFF	TGCGCCAGCAGCTTGGCCCGGCGGGGGCAGTACAATGAGCAGTTCTTC
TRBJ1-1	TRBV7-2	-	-	CASSSTSGATEAFF	TGTGCCAGCAGCTCTACCTCAGGGGCCACTGAAGCTTTCTTT
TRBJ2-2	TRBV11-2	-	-	CASSLTGTNTGELFF	TGTGCCAGCAGCTTGACAGGAACGAACACCGGGGAGCTGTTTTTT
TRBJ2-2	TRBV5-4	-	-	CASSLGTANTGELFF	TGTGCCAGCAGCTTGGGGACAGCGAACACCGGGGAGCTGTTTTTT
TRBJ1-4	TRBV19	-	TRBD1	CASRNPETGFQKLFF	TGTGCCAGTAGAAACCCGGAGACAGGGTTTCAAAAACTGTTTTTT
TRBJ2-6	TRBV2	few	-	CASGWGSGANVLTF	TGTGCCAGCGGCTGGGGATCTGGGGCCAACGTCCTGACTTTC
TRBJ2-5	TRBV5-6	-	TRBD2	CASSWGLAGRQTQYF	TGTGCCAGCAGTTGGGGACTAGCGGGGAGACAGACCCAGTACTTC
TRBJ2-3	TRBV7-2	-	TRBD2	CASSPGRVWAWQYF	TGTGCCAGCAGCCCCGGGAGGGTTTGGGCTTGGCAGTATTTT
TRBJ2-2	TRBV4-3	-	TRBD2	CASSQRNPGTSGGATGELFF	TGCGCCAGCAGCCAACGGAACCCCGGGACTAGCGGGGGGGCCACCGGGGAGCTGTTTTTT
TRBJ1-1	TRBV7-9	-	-	CASSLQGRSTEAFF	TGTGCCAGCAGCTTACAGGGTAGGAGCACTGAAGCTTTCTTT
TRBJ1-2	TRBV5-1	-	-	CASSFNRERGGYTF	TGCGCCAGCAGCTTTAACAGGGAACGTGGTGGCTACACCTTC
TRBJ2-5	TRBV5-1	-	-	CASSLGSLQETQYF	TGCGCCAGCAGCTTAGGCAGCCTCCAAGAGACCCAGTACTTC
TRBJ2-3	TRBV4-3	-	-	CASSQDTKRGNTQYF	TGCGCCAGCAGCCAAGATACAAAGAGGGGAAATACGCAGTATTTT
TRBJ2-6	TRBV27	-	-	CASSLFSGANVLTF	TGTGCCAGCAGTCTTTTCTCTGGGGCCAACGTCCTGACTTTC
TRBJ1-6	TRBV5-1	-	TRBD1	CASTPYGTEDNSPLHF	TGCGCCAGCACCCCGTACGGGACAGAGGATAATTCACCCCTCCACTTT
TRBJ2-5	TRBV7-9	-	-	CASAGVFRETQYF	TGTGCCAGCGCCGGGGTCTTCCGAGAGACCCAGTACTTC
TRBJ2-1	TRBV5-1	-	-	CASSLASYNEQFF	TGCGCCAGCAGCTTGGCCAGTTACAATGAGCAGTTCTTC
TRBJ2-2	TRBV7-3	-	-	CASSREIVGTGELFF	TGTGCCAGCAGCCGCGAGATTGTCGGAACCGGGGAGCTGTTTTTT
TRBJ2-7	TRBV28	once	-	CASSGGDSYEQYF	TGTGCCAGCAGTGGCGGGGACTCCTACGAGCAGTACTTC
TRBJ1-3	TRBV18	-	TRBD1	CASSPVPGQELSGNTIYF	TGTGCCAGCTCACCCGTCCCGGGACAGGAACTCTCTGGAAACACCATATATTTT
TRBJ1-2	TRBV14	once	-	CASSQEGTAFYGYTF	TGTGCCAGCAGCCAAGAGGGAACAGCCTTCTATGGCTACACCTTC
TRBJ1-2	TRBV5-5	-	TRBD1	CASSLDGTGDYGYTF	TGTGCCAGCAGCTTGGACGGGACAGGGGACTATGGCTACACCTTC
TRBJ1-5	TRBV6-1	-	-	CASSDPNQPQHF	TGTGCCAGCAGTGACCCCAATCAGCCCCAGCATTTT
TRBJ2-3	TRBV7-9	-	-	CASSLGGTPGTDTQYF	TGTGCCAGCAGCCTAGGGGGGACCCCGGGCACAGATACGCAGTATTTT
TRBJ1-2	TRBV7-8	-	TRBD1	CASSRPQGSSDYGYTF	TGTGCCAGCAGCCGTCCACAGGGGTCCTCCGACTATGGCTACACCTTC
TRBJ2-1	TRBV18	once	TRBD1	CASSPGTDSYNEQFF	TGTGCCAGCTCACCTGGGACAGACTCCTACAATGAGCAGTTCTTC
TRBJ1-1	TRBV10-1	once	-	CASSPGTPTDTEAFF	TGCGCCAGCAGCCCGGGCACCCCGACGGACACTGAAGCTTTCTTT
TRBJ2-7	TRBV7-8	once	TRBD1	CASSLRDRPGLNSYEQYF	TGTGCCAGCAGCTTAAGGGACAGGCCAGGTCTTAACTCCTACGAGCAGTACTTC
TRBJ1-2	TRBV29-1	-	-	CSVGGTSGYTF	TGCAGCGTTGGGGGAACATCTGGCTACACCTTC
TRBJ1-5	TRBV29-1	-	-	CSVLQGSGNQPQHF	TGCAGCGTCCTACAGGGCAGCGGCAATCAGCCCCAGCATTTT
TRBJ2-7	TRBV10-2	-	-	CASSEPLYEQYF	TGCGCCAGCAGTGAGCCATTATACGAGCAGTACTTC
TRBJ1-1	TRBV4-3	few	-	CASSQVGGNTEAFF	TGCGCCAGCAGCCAAGTGGGGGGGAACACTGAAGCTTTCTTT
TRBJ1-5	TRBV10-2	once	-	CASTRGDQPQHF	TGCGCCAGCACCAGGGGAGATCAGCCCCAGCATTTT
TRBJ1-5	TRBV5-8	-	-	CASSLTGNQPQHF	TGTGCCAGCAGCTTGACCGGGAATCAGCCCCAGCATTTT
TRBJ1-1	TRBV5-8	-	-	CASSRPTETSEAFF	TGTGCCAGCAGCAGACCAACCGAGACCTCTGAAGCTTTCTTT
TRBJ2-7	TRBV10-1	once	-	CASSGGGFYEQYF	TGCGCCAGCAGTGGAGGGGGGTTTTACGAGCAGTACTTC
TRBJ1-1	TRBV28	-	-	CASSLFGGAFF	TGTGCCAGCAGTTTATTCGGGGGAGCTTTCTTT
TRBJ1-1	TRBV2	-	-	CASSGEGQRAFF	TGTGCCAGCAGTGGGGAGGGACAAAGGGCTTTCTTT
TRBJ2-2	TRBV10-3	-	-	CAISQTTMITGELFF	TGTGCCATCAGCCAGACAACTATGATCACCGGGGAGCTGTTTTTT
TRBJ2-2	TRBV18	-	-	CASSPGGADTGELFF	TGTGCCAGCTCACCAGGGGGCGCGGACACCGGGGAGCTGTTTTTT
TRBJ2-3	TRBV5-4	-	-	CALNRAFNTDTQYF	TGTGCCCTCAATCGAGCATTTAACACAGATACGCAGTATTTT
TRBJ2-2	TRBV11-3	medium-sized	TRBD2	CASSLGLAGNTGELFF	TGTGCCAGCAGCTTGGGACTAGCGGGTAACACCGGGGAGCTGTTTTTT
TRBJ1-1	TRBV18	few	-	CASSLGGVLDTEAFF	TGTGCCAGCTCACTAGGGGGGGTGTTGGACACTGAAGCTTTCTTT
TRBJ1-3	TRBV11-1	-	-	CASSYRTTSGNTIYF	TGTGCCAGCAGCTACCGGACGACCTCTGGAAACACCATATATTTT
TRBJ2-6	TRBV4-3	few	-	CASSQDSLGSGANVLTF	TGCGCCAGCAGCCAAGATTCTTTAGGGAGTGGGGCCAACGTCCTGACTTTC
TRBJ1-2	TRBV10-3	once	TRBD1	CAIRGTGGYTF	TGTGCCATCAGAGGGACAGGCGGTTACACCTTC
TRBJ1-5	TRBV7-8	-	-	CASSITTGFGNQPQHF	TGCGCCAGCAGCATAACGACCGGTTTTGGCAATCAGCCCCAGCATTTT
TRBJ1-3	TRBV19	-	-	CASSIGRGAGNTIYF	TGTGCCAGTAGTATCGGCAGGGGCGCTGGAAACACCATATATTTT
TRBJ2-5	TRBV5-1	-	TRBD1	CASSRGQGPLQETQYF	TGCGCCAGCAGCCGCGGACAGGGGCCCCTCCAAGAGACCCAGTACTTC
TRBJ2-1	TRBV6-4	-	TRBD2	CASSDHPGLANEQFF	TGTGCCAGCAGTGACCACCCGGGACTAGCGAATGAGCAGTTCTTC